A selection of T cell receptor beta chains follows, all from one sample in a study of blood T cell repertoires in COVID-19. The protocol was immunoSEQ multiplex PCR, while the TCRdb copy is restricted to in-frame clones and leaves out a portion. Of about 140,000 clones in the sample, under 90% were seen once. Sequenced: peripheral blood. All receptors come from a man aged 65 to 79 who had recovered from COVID-19. CDR3s include the opening cysteine and the closing phenylalanine or tryptophan. A D gene is named only where the DNA matches it firmly. Clone size, where shown, is once, few, many, or a class for clones that have expanded.

j_call	clone_size	v_call	d_call	cdr3_nt	cdr3_aa
TRBJ2-4	.	TRBV30	TRBD2	TGTGCCTGGAGTGGGGTAGCGGGAGGGAGACACATTCAGTACTTC	CAWSGVAGGRHIQYF
TRBJ1-2	.	TRBV27	TRBD1	TGTGCCAGCAGGGACCCGGGACAGGGAGATAGGAATGGCTACACCTTC	CASRDPGQGDRNGYTF
TRBJ2-7	once	TRBV5-1	TRBD2	TGCGCCAGCAGCTTGCCGGGGGGATACGAGCAGTACTTC	CASSLPGGYEQYF
TRBJ2-1	few	TRBV18	TRBD1	TGTGCCAGCTCATCTCTCCGGGGACAGGGGTCCTACAATGAGCAGTTCTTC	CASSSLRGQGSYNEQFF
TRBJ1-1	.	TRBV18	.	TGTGCCAGCTCACCAGGGCAGTTGAACACTGAAGCTTTCTTT	CASSPGQLNTEAFF
TRBJ1-3	.	TRBV4-2	.	TGTGCCAGCAGCCCCCGAGGCCTGACTGGAAACACCATATATTTT	CASSPRGLTGNTIYF
TRBJ2-7	.	TRBV20-1	TRBD2	TGCAGTGCTAGTCACGGGACTAGCTCCTACGAGCAGTACTTC	CSASHGTSSYEQYF
TRBJ1-4	.	TRBV9	.	TGTGCCAGCAGCGTAGAGGGGTTAGCTAATGAAAAACTGTTTTTT	CASSVEGLANEKLFF
TRBJ2-1	few	TRBV7-9	.	TGTGCCAGCAGCCCAGTCTTGGGAGGCAATGAGCAGTTCTTC	CASSPVLGGNEQFF
TRBJ2-3	.	TRBV19	.	TGTGCCAGTAGTATAGGCCTAAAAGATACGCAGTATTTT	CASSIGLKDTQYF
TRBJ1-1	.	TRBV28	TRBD1	TGTGCCAGCACTTTAAGGGGTCAGGGGGCTGAAGCTTTCTTT	CASTLRGQGAEAFF
TRBJ2-3	.	TRBV5-1	.	TGCGCCAGCAGCTTGGGCGGTTGGGTTAGGACAGATACGCAGTATTTT	CASSLGGWVRTDTQYF
TRBJ2-1	few	TRBV5-6	TRBD2	TGTGCCAGCAGCTCCTTCGCGGGAGGGCCATCTAATAGTCGGTTCTTC	CASSSFAGGPSNSRFF
TRBJ1-5	once	TRBV7-8	.	TGTGCCAGCAGTACTTCCGGACGGGGAAGCAATCAGCCCCAGCATTTT	CASSTSGRGSNQPQHF
TRBJ1-3	.	TRBV11-3	TRBD1	TGTGCCAGCAGCGGACCTGACAGGGGCTCTGGAAACACCATATATTTT	CASSGPDRGSGNTIYF
TRBJ2-7	.	TRBV12-3/TRBV12-4	TRBD2	TGTGCCAGCAGTTACAGGACTAGCGGCGAGCAGTACTTC	CASSYRTSGEQYF
TRBJ2-7	.	TRBV18	.	TGTGCCAGCAGCCCACTTGGCTACGAGCAGTACTTC	CASSPLGYEQYF
TRBJ2-3	.	TRBV20-1	TRBD2	TGCAGTGCTAGTGCCCAACTAGCGGGAGACTCAGATACGCAGTATTTT	CSASAQLAGDSDTQYF
TRBJ2-7	.	TRBV18	TRBD2	TGTGCCAGCTCACCGGGACTAGATAGTTACGAGCAGTACTTC	CASSPGLDSYEQYF
TRBJ2-7	.	TRBV7-8	TRBD2	TGTGCCAGCAGTTCGGGACTAGTAAGCGAGCAGTACTTC	CASSSGLVSEQYF
TRBJ1-1	.	TRBV5-4	.	TGTGCCAGCAGCTTGGATACGGTGAACACTGAAGCTTTCTTT	CASSLDTVNTEAFF
TRBJ2-2	.	TRBV10-3	.	TGTGCCGGCCTTAAGAACGCGAACACCGGGGAGCTGTTTTTT	CAGLKNANTGELFF
TRBJ2-3	once	TRBV27	.	TGTGCCAGCGGGCCTAGCCCATCTAGCACAGATACGCAGTATTTT	CASGPSPSSTDTQYF
TRBJ2-1	.	TRBV7-2	.	TGTGCCAGCAGCTTAGTTGGGGGCTCTTACAGTGAGCAGTTCTTC	CASSLVGGSYSEQFF